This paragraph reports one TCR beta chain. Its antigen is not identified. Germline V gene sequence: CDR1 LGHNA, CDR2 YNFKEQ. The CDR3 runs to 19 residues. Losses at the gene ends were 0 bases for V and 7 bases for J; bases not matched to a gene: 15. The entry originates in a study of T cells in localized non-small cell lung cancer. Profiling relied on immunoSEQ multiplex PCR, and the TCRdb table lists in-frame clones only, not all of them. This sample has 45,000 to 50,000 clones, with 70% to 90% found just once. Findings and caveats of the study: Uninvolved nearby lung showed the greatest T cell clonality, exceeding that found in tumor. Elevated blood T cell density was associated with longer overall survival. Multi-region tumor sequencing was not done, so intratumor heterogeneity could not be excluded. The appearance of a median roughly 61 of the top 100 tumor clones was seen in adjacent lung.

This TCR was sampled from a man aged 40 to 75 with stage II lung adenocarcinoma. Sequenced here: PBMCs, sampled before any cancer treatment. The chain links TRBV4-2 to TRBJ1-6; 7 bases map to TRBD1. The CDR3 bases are TGTGCCAGCAGCCAAGAACCCGAAACCCCGGGACAGTTGAATTCACCCCTCCACTTT. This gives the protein CASSQEPETPGQLNSPLHF.